One sample yielded the 6 T cell receptor beta chains listed below, sequenced in a study of CD8 T cells in ankylosing spondylitis. These receptors' targets are unknown. Overall study results and limits: Seemingly distinctive of ankylosing spondylitis blood was a TCR beta motif formed by eight highly homologous variants.

TCRdb ran MiXCR on the 5' RACE reads and lists one entry per CDR3 protein. The data hold about 500,000 distinct CDR3 sequences, with over 4% observed a single time. Sequenced sample: blood, either unsorted or a sorted T cell fraction (not recorded which). These receptor sequences come from a male donor with ankylosing spondylitis.

There are many counts of this clonotype. This sequence joins TRBV7-9 and TRBJ2-1, with 8 bases that match TRBD2. J gave up 3 bases and V 6 bases, and 7 bases lay outside the gene matches. This CDR3 has 15 residues. CDR1 is SEHNR and CDR2 is FQNEAQ in the germline V gene (reference sequence). The CDR3 loop is CASRVGGGYYNEQFF. DNA for the CDR3: TGTGCCAGCAGAGTTGGCGGGGGGTACTACAATGAGCAGTTCTTC.

This clonotype has a handful of counts. This chain joins TRBV20-1 and TRBJ2-1, with D unclear. The CDR3 sequence is 13 residues long. Trimming took 0 bases from V and 10 from J, leaving 13 bases between them. CDR1 and CDR2 from the germline V gene are DFQATT and SNEGSKA (reference sequence). In DNA form, the CDR3 reads TGCAGTGCTAGAGACCTCTCCGTTCAGGAGCAGTTCTTC. It is translated as CSARDLSVQEQFF.

This clonotype was seen many times. V usage is TRBV18 and J usage is TRBJ1-4; D perhaps matches TRBD1 (5 bases). The germline V gene has CDR1 KGHSH and CDR2 LQKENI. The ends were cut back, 4 bases at V and 6 bases at J, with 9 bases in the middle. The length of the CDR3 is 13 residues. The CDR3 DNA follows: TGTGCCAGCTCACGGACACGCGATGAAAAACTGTTTTTT. Encoded protein: CASSRTRDEKLFF.

This clonotype was observed at least ten times. This chain links TRBV6-2 or TRBV6-3 with TRBJ2-7; 7 positions match TRBD1. Germline V lookup: CDR1 MNHEY, CDR2 SVGEGT. This CDR3 spans 15 amino acids. V gave up 1 base and J gave up 2 bases; unmatched junction bases: 5. DNA for the CDR3: TGTGCCAGCAGTTACTACCAGGGGGATCCCTACGAGCAGTACTTC. Its translation: CASSYYQGDPYEQYF.

The chain links TRBV18 to TRBJ1-1; TRBD1 matches 10 bases. This CDR3 comprises 17 residues. Germline CDR1 reads KGHSH; CDR2 reads LQKENI. The ends lost 5 bases at V and 0 bases at J; junction bases unmatched: 9. CDR3 loop: CASSSRSGQGMNTEAFF. In DNA form, the CDR3 reads TGTGCCAGCTCATCACGGTCGGGACAGGGGATGAACACTGAAGCTTTCTTT.

This clonotype was found many times. This chain links TRBV29-1 with TRBJ2-3; tentative D call: TRBD2 (5 bases). Germline CDR1 reads SQVTM; CDR2 reads ANQGSEA. The CDR3 contains 15 residues. Trimming pared 5 bases from V and 3 bases from J, leaving 18 bases between. The CDR3 loop is CSVLKTGGDTDTQYF. CDR3 DNA sequence: TGCAGCGTTCTCAAGACTGGAGGCGATACAGATACGCAGTATTTT.